These 5 T cell receptor beta chains came from one sample sequenced in a study of blood T cell repertoires in COVID-19. Repertoires were generated with immunoSEQ multiplex PCR, while TCRdb's copy carries only in-frame clones and drops some. The sample has 150,000 to 250,000 clones; around 94% are singletons. The material sequenced was peripheral blood. These receptor sequences come from a man aged 25-45 years with COVID-19, enrolled during active disease.

The J gene is TRBJ2-1, the V gene TRBV5-1; possibly TRBD1 for D (6 bases). Trimming left V 4 bases short and J 9 bases short, with 14 bases between. This CDR3 has 13 residues. Germline V CDR1 and CDR2: SGHRS, YFSETQ. CDR3: CASSASRGPEQFF. The DNA for the CDR3 is TGCGCCAGCAGCGCCTCCAGGGGTCCTGAGCAGTTCTTC. Looking up the rest from reference TRBV5-1 and TRBJ2-1 gives the full variable domain: KAGVTQTPRYLIKTRGQQVTLSCSPISGHRSVSWYQQTPGQGLQFLFEYFSETQRNKGNFPGRFSGRQFSNSRSEMNVSTLELGDSALYLCASSASRGPEQFFGPGTRLTVL.

The rearrangement joins TRBV2 to TRBJ2-5; 7 bases fit TRBD1. The length of the CDR3 is 16 residues. J lost 5 bases, V lost 1 base, and 10 bases had no gene match. Germline V gene sequence: CDR1 SNHLY, CDR2 FYNNEI. This CDR3 is CASSEDRGLPRETQYF. CDR3 nucleotides: TGTGCCAGCAGTGAAGACAGGGGCCTCCCCCGGGAGACCCAGTACTTC.

CDR3 sequence reads: CSVEGLAGENEQFF. The CDR3 DNA is TGCAGCGTTGAAGGGCTAGCGGGGGAAAATGAGCAGTTCTTC. The V and J genes are TRBV29-1 and TRBJ2-1; 10 bases are shared with TRBD2. Germline trimming cut 1 base from V and 7 bases from J; bases unmatched to any gene: 4. Germline lookup yields CDR1 SQVTM and CDR2 ANQGSEA. This CDR3 spans 14 amino acids.

This rearrangement joins TRBV4-1 to TRBJ1-5, with 7 bases matching TRBD1. The CDR3 extends over 18 amino acids. V gave up 0 bases and J gave up 0 bases; unmatched junction bases: 8. Germline CDR1 and CDR2: MGHRA and YSYEKL. Here the CDR3 reads CASSQDTPGQVSNQPQHF. CDR3 nucleotide sequence: TGCGCCAGCAGCCAAGATACCCCTGGACAGGTTAGCAATCAGCCCCAGCATTTT.

This clone showed up just once. This chain links TRBV29-1 with TRBJ1-3; the D gene is possibly TRBD1 (5 bases). This CDR3 is 13 amino acids long. Trimming removed 7 bases at V and 3 bases at J, with 13 bases between. Per germline, CDR1 SQVTM and CDR2 ANQGSEA. CDR3 region: CSASGGSGNTIYF. For the CDR3, the DNA is TGCAGCGCCTCGGGGGGGAGTGGAAACACCATATATTTT.